The 23 T cell receptor beta chains reported below all come from one sample, sequenced in a study of Graves' ophthalmopathy and Graves' hyperthyroidism. The study amplified TCR beta CDR3 regions using RNA transcripts. An opening RT-PCR round employed HTBI primers and preceded a second-round multiplex PCR. One entry per CDR3 protein, called by TCRdb with MiXCR from the multiplex PCR reads. This sample has roughly 610,000 distinct CDR3 sequences, with around a fifth found just once. The material sequenced was peripheral blood. These receptors originate from a woman aged 18-29 years with stable Graves' hyperthyroidism. Some clones in this sample may be carry-over from other donors' samples.

This clonotype was counted at least ten times. The chain couples TRBV6-1 to TRBJ1-5, with TRBD1 as a possible D gene (6 bases). Trimming removed 7 bases from V and 6 bases from J, with 13 bases in between. The CDR3 covers 13 residues. Per germline, CDR1 MNHNS and CDR2 SASEGT. CDR3 in amino acids: CASTQKGGQPQHF. The CDR3 bases are TGTGCCAGCACCCAAAAGGGGGGTCAGCCCCAGCATTTT.

This clonotype was counted ten times or more. The V and J genes are TRBV20-1 and TRBJ2-5; 10 bases line up with TRBD1. V trimming: 0 bases; J trimming: 5 bases; junction bases outside the gene matches: 6. Germline CDR1 is DFQATT and CDR2 is SNEGSKA (reference sequence). CDR3 size: 15 residues. CDR3 sequence: CSARDGGQGKETQYF. CDR3 coding DNA: TGCAGTGCTAGAGACGGGGGACAGGGGAAGGAGACCCAGTACTTC.

The chain carries TRBV30 and TRBJ1-5; the D gene is possibly TRBD1 (5 bases). Per the germline V gene, CDR1 is GTSNPN and CDR2 is SVGIG (reference sequence). This CDR3 region has 13 residues. V lost 3 bases to trimming and J lost 3 bases, with 9 bases between them. The CDR3 loop reads CAWSSDNNQPQHF. For the CDR3, the DNA is TGTGCCTGGAGCTCGGACAACAATCAGCCCCAGCATTTT. The entire variable domain, with the rest obtained from reference TRBV30 and TRBJ1-5, is as follows: SQTIHQWPATLVQPVGSPLSLECTVEGTSNPNLYWYRQAAGRGLQLLFYSVGIGQISSEVPQNLSASRPQDRQFILSSKKLLLSDSGFYLCAWSSDNNQPQHFGDGTRLSIL.

The sample holds a few counts of this clonotype. The chain couples TRBV12-3 or TRBV12-4 to TRBJ1-1; 9 bases fit TRBD1. The CDR3 runs to 14 residues. V shed 7 bases and J 4 bases; nucleotides not matched to a gene: 7. CDR3 in amino acids: CASNPGQGTTEAFF. The CDR3 region has the DNA TGTGCCAGCAACCCGGGACAGGGTACCACTGAAGCTTTCTTT.

The chain uses TRBV19 and TRBJ2-7; possibly TRBD1 for D (6 bases). This CDR3 has 13 residues. V lost 0 bases, J lost 7 bases, and 10 bases lay in between. Germline-derived CDR1 and CDR2 are LNHDA and SQIVND (reference sequence). The CDR3 nucleotides are TGTGCCAGTAGTATAGAGGCAGGGGCTGAGCAGTACTTC. Its translation is CASSIEAGAEQYF.

The chain recombines TRBV12-3 or TRBV12-4 with TRBJ2-7, with 9 bases aligning to TRBD2. The CDR3 spans 17 residues. V shed 3 bases, J shed 2 bases, and the junction held 11 bases outside the gene matches. CDR3 nucleotide sequence: TGTGCCAGCAGTTTTGTTTCCGTAGCGGGAGACACCTACGAGCAGTACTTC. Translated, it gives CASSFVSVAGDTYEQYF.

The gene calls are TRBV28 and TRBJ2-7, with 7 bases lining up with TRBD1. Germline V CDR1 and CDR2: MDHEN, SYDVKM. This CDR3 region has 15 residues. Trimming cost V 6 bases and J 0 bases; bases outside gene matches: 8. CDR3 nucleotides: TGTGCCAGCAGCTGGACAGGTGAGAGCTCCTACGAGCAGTACTTC. Residues: CASSWTGESSYEQYF.

This clonotype was found many times. This rearrangement joins TRBV27 to TRBJ1-2; TRBD1 might be the D (5 bases). V was shortened by 4 bases and J by 7 bases, with 19 bases between the two germline ends. CDR3 size: 15 residues. CDR1 MNHEY and CDR2 SMNVEV come from the germline V gene (reference sequence). In nucleotides, the CDR3 is TGTGCCAGCAGTTCTTGGAGGGGCGACTGGGGTGGCTACACCTTC. Its translation is CASSSWRGDWGGYTF.

The sample holds many counts of this clonotype. The chain carries TRBV11-2 and TRBJ1-5; TRBD1 might be the D (6 bases). The CDR3 loop spans 13 amino acids. The germline gives CDR1 SGHAT, CDR2 FQNNGV. V was clipped by 4 bases and J by 7 bases, with 11 bases between them. The CDR3 DNA sequence: TGTGCCAGCAGCTATTCAGGGGAACAGCCCCAGCATTTT. This sequence encodes CASSYSGEQPQHF.

This clonotype was observed at least ten times. The chain joins TRBV12-3 or TRBV12-4 to TRBJ2-5; D might be TRBD2 (6 bases). The CDR3 length is 15 residues. Deletions cut 5 bases from V and 1 base from J, with 14 bases between. This CDR3 reads CASSRGGATQETQYF. The CDR3 DNA sequence: TGTGCCAGCAGTCGGGGCGGGGCTACCCAAGAGACCCAGTACTTC.

This clonotype was counted ten times or more. The chain links TRBV12-3 or TRBV12-4 to TRBJ2-7; D is undetermined. The CDR3 is 14 amino acids. V lost 2 bases, J lost 2 bases, and 10 bases lay in between. The CDR3 here is CASSLNYGTYEQYF. CDR3 nucleotides: TGTGCCAGCAGTTTAAATTATGGGACCTACGAGCAGTACTTC.

This clonotype was picked up many times. The chain employs TRBV27 and TRBJ1-2, with unresolved D. V lost 8 bases and J lost 3, with 13 bases in between. The length of the CDR3 is 13 residues. Germline V CDR1 and CDR2: MNHEY, SMNVEV (reference sequence). Here the CDR3 reads CASAINTDYGYTF. CDR3 nucleotides: TGTGCCAGCGCGATCAACACGGACTATGGCTACACCTTC.

This clonotype was seen repeatedly, ten times or more. This chain uses TRBV6-5 with TRBJ2-7; possibly TRBD2 for D (5 bases). This CDR3 comprises 15 residues. Trimming pared 1 base from V and 3 bases from J, leaving 13 bases between. Germline CDR1 reads MNHEY; CDR2 reads SVGAGI. The CDR3, as DNA: TGTGCCAGCAGTTACTGGCCGGTCGGGGACTACGAGCAGTACTTC. Residues: CASSYWPVGDYEQYF.

This clonotype was found many times. This may be a read error, as it is one base from a much larger clone. The rearrangement links TRBV12-3 or TRBV12-4 to TRBJ1-2; 9 positions agree with TRBD1. The V gene end was trimmed by 8 bases and the J gene end by 6 bases; junction bases not matched to a gene: 10. CDR3 length: 14 residues. For the CDR3, the DNA is TGTGCCAGCGGGACCGGGACAGGGAAGGATGGCTACACCTTC. It yields the protein CASGTGTGKDGYTF.

V and J are TRBV27 and TRBJ2-5; perhaps TRBD2 as D (6 bases). This CDR3 is built from 13 residues. V was pared by 5 bases and J by 9 bases, with 16 bases between. Germline loops: CDR1 MNHEY, CDR2 SMNVEV (reference sequence). The CDR3 is CASSTRTGEAQYF. CDR3 DNA: TGTGCCAGCAGTACCCGAACCGGGGAGGCCCAGTACTTC.

This clonotype has ten or more counts. This chain links TRBV20-1 with TRBJ1-6, with D possibly matching TRBD1 (6 bases). Germline lookup yields CDR1 DFQATT and CDR2 SNEGSKA (reference sequence). The CDR3 extends over 15 amino acids. Trimming took off 6 bases at V and 4 bases at J, with 16 bases between the two ends. CDR3 nucleotide sequence: TGCAGTGCCGGACGAGGGGGGAGATATAATTCACCCCTCCACTTT. It is translated as CSAGRGGRYNSPLHF.

This clonotype was detected only a few times. DNA for the CDR3: TGTGCCAGCAGTTTTAGGAACAATCAGCCCCAGCATTTT. Residues: CASSFRNNQPQHF. The rearrangement links TRBV12-3 or TRBV12-4 to TRBJ1-5, with D unclear. Deletions cut 3 bases from V and 3 bases from J, with 6 bases between. The CDR3 consists of 13 residues.

This clonotype came up many times. The chain recombines TRBV4-1 with TRBJ1-2; D call uncertain. In germline, CDR1 is MGHRA, CDR2 YSYEKL. The CDR3 is made up of 14 amino acids. V shed 1 base and J shed 3 bases, with 9 bases lying between them. The CDR3 coding sequence is TGCGCCAGCAGCCAAGCTCCAGTTTACTATGGCTACACCTTC. Protein product: CASSQAPVYYGYTF.

The J gene is TRBJ2-5, the V gene TRBV28, with D possibly TRBD1 on 6 matching bases. Trimming stripped 3 bases from V and 1 base from J, with 9 bases between. Per the germline V gene, CDR1 is MDHEN and CDR2 is SYDVKM. This CDR3 spans 14 amino acids. The CDR3 is CASSFYRAQETQYF. CDR3 sequence (DNA): TGTGCCAGCAGTTTCTACAGGGCCCAAGAGACCCAGTACTTC. The whole variable domain, remainder taken from reference TRBV28 and TRBJ2-5, is DVKVTQSSRYLVKRTGEKVFLECVQDMDHENMFWYRQDPGLGLRLIYFSYDVKMKEKGDIPEGYSVSREKKERFSLILESASTNQTSMYLCASSFYRAQETQYFGPGTRLLVL.

In its sample, this clonotype was seen many times. As DNA, the CDR3 is TGTGCCAGCAGACCAGGGGTGGGAGAGACCCAGTACTTC. The encoded protein is CASRPGVGETQYF. V and J are TRBV12-3 or TRBV12-4 and TRBJ2-5, with a weak D call TRBD1 (6 bases). Trimming shortened V by 6 bases and J by 4 bases, and 12 bases separated the two germline ends. This CDR3 is built from 13 residues.

This sequence joins TRBV5-1 and TRBJ1-5; D remains ambiguous. The CDR3 runs 16 residues. Germline V lookup: CDR1 SGHRS, CDR2 YFSETQ. Trimming stripped 0 bases from V and 1 base from J, with 11 bases between. CDR3 sequence reads: CASSLVQALSNQPQHF. The CDR3 region has the DNA TGCGCCAGCAGCTTGGTCCAGGCATTGAGCAATCAGCCCCAGCATTTT.

About this clonotype: The CDR3 carries no conserved terminal phenylalanine or tryptophan, so it likely arises from a read error. No DNA is shown, since the ends of the CDR3 on it are uncertain; the CDR3 is the one TCRdb lists. The chain combines TRBV6-1 with TRBJ1-5; TRBD1 is the table's D call and was not checked against the DNA. CDR1 and CDR2 (germline): MNHNS, SASEGT. The CDR3 comprises 15 residues, both ends counted. This CDR3 is CASSEQGYSNQPQQL.

The CDR3 loop is CASSPGQGSWRQPQHF. The CDR3, as DNA: TGTGCCAGCAGCCCTGGACAGGGGAGTTGGCGTCAGCCCCAGCATTTT. The V and J genes are TRBV11-2 and TRBJ1-5, with 9 bases aligning to TRBD1. With 5 bases clipped from V and 6 bases from J, the junction kept 11 bases outside the gene matches. The germline V gene encodes CDR1 SGHAT and CDR2 FQNNGV. The CDR3 runs 16 residues.